The clone carrying this T cell receptor beta chain was counted ten times or more. Antigen: not known. These data come from a study of type 1 and type 2 diabetes patients. The PCR template was genomic DNA. Amplification of the beta chain CDR3 used 30 forward and 13 reverse multiplex primers. TCRdb recomputed calls from the multiplex PCR reads with MiXCR, one row per CDR3 protein. Of more than 250,000 distinct CDR3 sequences in the sample, roughly 44% were seen once. The CDR3 has 13 residues. V shed 5 bases and J 6 bases; nucleotides not matched to a gene: 3. Germline loops: CDR1 SGHTA, CDR2 FQGNSA. The study's findings and limits: Groups were not age- or gender-matched, which may bias interpretation.

This chain connects TRBV7-2 to TRBJ2-7, with 11 bases matching TRBD1. The sample taken for sequencing was peripheral blood mononuclear cells (PBMCs). This clonotype originated in a man aged 18 to 30 with type 2 diabetes. CDR3 loop: CASSLGQGAEQYF. The CDR3 DNA follows: TGTGCCAGCAGCCTTGGACAGGGGGCCGAGCAGTACTTC.